This T cell receptor beta chain was documented in a study of T cells expressing NK-cell markers. Study-level background: It was sorted CD3+CD56+NKG2C+, CD3+CD56+NKG2C- and CD3+CD56-NKG2C+ T cells that supplied the TCR beta repertoires. Study conclusions and caveats: In about six donors, dominant CD3+CD56+NKG2C+ clonotypes ranked among the top 10 CD8+ clonotypes.

Regarding this clonotype: What it binds is unknown.

This CDR3 is 15 amino acids long. In germline, CDR1 is SGHRS, CDR2 YFSETQ. Reanalyzing the 5' RACE reads, TCRdb keeps one entry per CDR3 protein, without DNA. Its clone listing holds about 430,000 distinct CDR3 sequences. This sequence joins TRBV5-1 and TRBJ2-7; TCRdb proposes TRBD2, but this gene call is untestable without DNA. The sequence was collected from a woman between 50 and 59 years old in good health. Material: blood T cells: a sorted CD56 or NKG2C T cell subset, CD4+ or CD8+ T cells, or bulk PBMC T cells (not recorded which). The CDR3 sequence is CASSFGLRVIYEQYF.